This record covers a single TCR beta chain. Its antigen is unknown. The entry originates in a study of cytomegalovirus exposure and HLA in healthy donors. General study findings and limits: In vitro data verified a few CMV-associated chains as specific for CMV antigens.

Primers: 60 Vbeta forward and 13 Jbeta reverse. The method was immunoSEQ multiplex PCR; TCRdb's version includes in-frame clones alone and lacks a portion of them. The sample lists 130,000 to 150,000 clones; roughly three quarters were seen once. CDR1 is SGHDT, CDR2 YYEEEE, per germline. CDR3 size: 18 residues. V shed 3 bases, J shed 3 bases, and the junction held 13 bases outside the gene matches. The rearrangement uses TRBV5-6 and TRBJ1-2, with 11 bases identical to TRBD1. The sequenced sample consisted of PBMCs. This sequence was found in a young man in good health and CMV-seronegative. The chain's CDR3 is CASSSLGGWTGGDYGYTF. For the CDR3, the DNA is TGTGCCAGCAGCTCGCTTGGAGGATGGACAGGGGGCGACTATGGCTACACCTTC.